The present entry profiles one T cell receptor (beta chain) with its context. Antigen specificity is unknown. Profiling relied on immunoSEQ multiplex PCR, and the TCRdb table lists in-frame clones only, not all of them. Of around 150,000 clones in the sample, 90% to 95% were seen once. These data belong to a study of T cell responses to AZD1222 COVID-19 vaccine. The CDR3 covers 15 residues. CDR1 is SGHRS and CDR2 is YFSETQ in the germline V gene. Trimming pared 5 bases from V and 3 bases from J, leaving 17 bases between. Whole-study findings and limits: No repertoire was sampled before or during the peak T cell response, only after it. It should be noted that donors were predominantly white British and more often female, and clonal diversity was possibly underestimated.

This sequence was found in an adult in good health. The sequencing used peripheral blood, collected on day 0 of MenACWY control vaccination. The J gene is TRBJ1-1, the V gene TRBV5-1; maybe TRBD1 (6 bases). DNA of the CDR3: TGCGCCAGCAGACTACGAACAGGGTCGGACACTGAAGCTTTCTTT. Translation: CASRLRTGSDTEAFF.